This record looks at one T cell receptor beta chain sequence and its context. This sample was included in a study of control samples from healthy donors and cancer patients. The CDR3 sequence is 16 residues long. The V gene's germline CDR1 is SGHRS and CDR2 YFSETQ. With 5 bases removed from V and 0 bases from J, the gap between germline ends came to 18 bases. The assay was immunoSEQ multiplex PCR, and TCRdb's table has in-frame clones only and misses some. Of 400,000 to 450,000 clones listed, 90% are singletons. Material for sequencing was PBMCs. This clonotype was obtained from a man between 40 and 49 years old with head and neck cancer. The chain combines TRBV5-1 with TRBJ2-7, with D possibly being TRBD2 (6 bases). CDR3 sequence: CASRGGGDRSSYEQYF. The DNA for the CDR3 is TGCGCCAGCAGGGGTGGAGGGGACCGGAGCTCCTACGAGCAGTACTTC.